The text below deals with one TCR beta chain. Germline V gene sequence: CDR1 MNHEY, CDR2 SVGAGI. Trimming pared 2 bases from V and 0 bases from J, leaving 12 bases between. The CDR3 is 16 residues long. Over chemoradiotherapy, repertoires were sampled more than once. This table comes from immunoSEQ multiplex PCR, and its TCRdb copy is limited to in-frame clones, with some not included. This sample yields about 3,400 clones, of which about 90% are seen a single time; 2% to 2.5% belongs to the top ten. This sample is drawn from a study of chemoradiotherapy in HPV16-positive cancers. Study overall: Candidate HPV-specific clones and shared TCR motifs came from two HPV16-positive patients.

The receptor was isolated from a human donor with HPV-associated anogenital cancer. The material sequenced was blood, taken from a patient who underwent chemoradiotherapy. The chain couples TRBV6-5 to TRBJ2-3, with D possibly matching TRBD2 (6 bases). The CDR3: CASSYASVSSTDTQYF. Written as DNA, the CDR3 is TGTGCCAGCAGTTACGCTAGCGTTTCTAGCACAGATACGCAGTATTTT.